Each of the 22 T cell receptor beta chains below was sequenced from the same sample in a study of T cell repertoires in ileal Crohn's disease. Regarding time point: neoterminal ileum biopsy at postoperative endoscopy, about 6 months after surgery. Produced via immunoSEQ multiplex PCR; TCRdb's table is partial and in-frame only. The repertoire holds about 7,400 clones, with 70% to 75% as singletons. Sequenced material: ileal tissue. These receptors were taken from an adult with Crohn's disease.

CDR3 sequence: CASSSPVLRETQYF. CDR3 in DNA: TGTGCCAGCAGCTCGCCGGTCCTGAGAGAGACCCAGTACTTC. The chain has TRBV11-3 and TRBJ2-5; D gene unclear. Germline V lookup: CDR1 SGHNT, CDR2 YENEEA. The CDR3 is 14 residues long. V lost 4 bases and J 4 bases, leaving 13 bases between the germline ends.

This clone appeared a few times. This chain links TRBV5-1 with TRBJ2-7; 7 bases match TRBD1. Germline V gene lookup returns CDR1 SGHRS and CDR2 YFSETQ. The J segment lost 7 bases and the V segment lost 4 bases, leaving 11 bases of the junction unmatched. CDR3 length: 14 residues. The CDR3: CASSIGTAKGEQYF. CDR3 DNA sequence: TGCGCCAGCAGCATAGGGACAGCGAAGGGGGAGCAGTACTTC. Based on the CDR3 plus reference TRBV5-1 and TRBJ2-7, the full variable domain is KAGVTQTPRYLIKTRGQQVTLSCSPISGHRSVSWYQQTPGQGLQFLFEYFSETQRNKGNFPGRFSGRQFSNSRSEMNVSTLELGDSALYLCASSIGTAKGEQYFGPGTRLTVT.

The genes are TRBV5-1 and TRBJ2-7, with a possible D match to TRBD2 (7 bases). Deletions cut 0 bases from V and 6 bases from J, with 16 bases between. CDR1 is SGHRS, CDR2 YFSETQ, per germline. The CDR3 has 15 amino acids. DNA of the CDR3: TGCGCCAGCAGCTTGGGGGCAGGGGAGGGGTCCGAGCAGTACTTC. The encoded protein is CASSLGAGEGSEQYF.

The V and J genes are TRBV7-2 and TRBJ2-3, with 7 bases identical to TRBD2. V was clipped by 5 bases and J by 0 bases; unmatched bases: 8. The CDR3 covers 16 residues. The V gene's germline CDR1 is SGHTA and CDR2 FQGNSA. The CDR3 spells CASSPAGGGSTDTQYF. The CDR3 DNA reads TGTGCCAGCAGCCCAGCCGGGGGAGGGAGCACAGATACGCAGTATTTT.

This sequence joins TRBV9 and TRBJ2-3; D might be TRBD2 (7 bases). CDR3 size: 13 residues. The V gene's germline CDR1 is SGDLS and CDR2 YYNGEE. Trimming removed 0 bases from V and 10 bases from J, with 12 bases in between. The CDR3 DNA reads as TGTGCCAGCAGCGTAGAAGGGGGGGGGTCGCAGTATTTT. Its translation is CASSVEGGGSQYF.

This chain links TRBV5-4 with TRBJ2-7, with a weak D call TRBD2 (5 bases). Germline V lookup: CDR1 SGHNT, CDR2 YYREEE (reference sequence). Trimming left V 4 bases short and J 3 bases short, with 14 bases between. The CDR3 length is 14 residues. The CDR3 DNA reads as TGTGCCAGCAGCCCGGGGAGCAGTAGCTACGAGCAGTACTTC. Its translation: CASSPGSSSYEQYF.

The genes are TRBV19 and TRBJ2-3, with 12 bases matching TRBD2. The trim removed 7 bases at V and 5 bases at J, leaving 4 bases unmatched. CDR1 and CDR2 from the germline V gene are LNHDA and SQIVND (reference sequence). The CDR3 spans 14 residues. As DNA, the CDR3 is TGTGCCAGTAATGGACTAGCGGGGAAAGATACGCAGTATTTT. This sequence encodes CASNGLAGKDTQYF.

Concerning this clone itself: Other nucleotide sequences from this sample produce the same CDR3. The rearrangement uses TRBV18 and TRBJ1-2; D gene ambiguous. The V gene lost 2 bases and the J gene lost 5 bases, with 12 bases spanning the gap. The CDR3 has 14 residues. The germline gives CDR1 KGHSH, CDR2 LQKENI. CDR3 DNA sequence: TGTGCCAGCTCACCAGGGAGGGATTGGTATGGCTACACCTTC. Translated: CASSPGRDWYGYTF.

Within the sample, this clone is large (0.1 to 1%). This chain joins TRBV4-2 and TRBJ2-7, with TRBD2 matching 11 bases. This CDR3 region has 15 residues. Trimming cost V 3 bases and J 2 bases; bases outside gene matches: 3. Germline V gives CDR1 LGHNA, CDR2 YNFKEQ. The CDR3 DNA reads TGTGCCAGCAGCCACTTTAGCGGGGGGGCCTACGAGCAGTACTTC. Protein: CASSHFSGGAYEQYF.

For this clone: A junction end diverges from the germline sequence, so it may reflect a read error. The genes are TRBV19 and TRBJ2-2; D is perhaps TRBD2 (6 bases). The CDR3 covers 13 residues. Germline V gene data show CDR1 as LNHDA and CDR2 as SQIVND (reference sequence). The CDR3 DNA is TGTGCCAGTAGTATCAATCAGGCCGGGGGGCTGTTTTTT. This sequence encodes CASSINQAGGLFF. Variable domain in full (rest from reference TRBV19 and TRBJ2-2): DGGITQSPKYLFRKEGQNVTLSCEQNLNHDAMYWYRQDPGQGLRLIYYSQIVNDFQKGDIAEGYSVSREKKESFPLTVTSAQKNPTAFYLCASSINQAGGLFFGEGSRLTVL.

In this sample, this clone turned up a few times. CDR3 in DNA: TGTGCCTGGAGTGAGTCGGCAGGGAAGTACACCGGGGAGCTGTTTTTT. Protein product: CAWSESAGKYTGELFF. This chain links TRBV30 with TRBJ2-2, with a tentative D call TRBD1 (5 bases). Per the germline V gene, CDR1 is GTSNPN and CDR2 is SVGIG (reference sequence). V gave up 1 base and J gave up 3 bases, with 15 bases separating them. This CDR3 spans 16 amino acids.

This clone was seen more than once but under ten times. A junction boundary mismatches the germline segment, possibly from a read error. The genes are TRBV5-1 and TRBJ2-1; TRBD1 matches at 8 bases. Germline CDR1 reads SGHRS; CDR2 reads YFSETQ. This CDR3 is built from 15 residues. The CDR3 loop is CASRLEDRGRDEQFF. The CDR3 DNA reads as TGCGCCAGCAGATTGGAAGACAGGGGCAGGGATGAGCAGTTCTTC.

The genes are TRBV6-5 and TRBJ2-2; D might be TRBD1 (6 bases). Germline CDR1 MNHEY, CDR2 SVGAGI. CDR3 length: 14 amino acids. V was cut by 7 bases and J by 0 bases, with 9 bases left in between. The CDR3 sequence is CASTRTANTGELFF. The CDR3 nucleotides read TGTGCCAGCACCAGGACAGCGAACACCGGGGAGCTGTTTTTT.

The chain couples TRBV5-1 to TRBJ1-1, with a weak D call TRBD1 (6 bases). The CDR3 length is 15 residues. Germline V gives CDR1 SGHRS, CDR2 YFSETQ. The ends were cut back, 0 bases at V and 5 bases at J, with 14 bases in the middle. The CDR3 reads CASSLEGGRETEAFF. For the CDR3, the DNA is TGCGCCAGCAGCTTGGAAGGGGGGCGGGAGACTGAAGCTTTCTTT.

This chain joins TRBV9 and TRBJ2-3; D may be TRBD1 (5 bases). This CDR3 is built from 14 residues. The germline V and J ends were trimmed by 0 bases and 5 bases, with 10 bases remaining between them. Germline CDR1 reads SGDLS; CDR2 reads YYNGEE. The CDR3 is CASSVAQGIDTQYF. As DNA, the CDR3 is TGTGCCAGCAGCGTAGCTCAGGGTATAGATACGCAGTATTTT.

The V gene is TRBV25-1, the J gene TRBJ1-2, with TRBD1 matching 8 bases. Per the germline V gene, CDR1 is MGHDK and CDR2 is SYGVNS. Germline trimming cut 1 base from V and 3 bases from J; bases unmatched to any gene: 4. CDR3 length equals 15 residues. The CDR3 loop reads CASSELGQGDYGYTF. The CDR3 nucleotides are TGTGCCAGCAGTGAATTAGGACAGGGTGACTATGGCTACACCTTC.

The gene calls are TRBV6-6 and TRBJ1-6; TRBD1 might be the D (6 bases). There are 16 residues in the CDR3. Germline CDR1 reads MNHNY; CDR2 reads SVGAGI (reference sequence). V was clipped by 0 bases and J by 9 bases, with 15 bases between them. The CDR3 loop reads CASSYSLRGGGSPLHF. The CDR3 DNA reads TGTGCCAGCAGTTACTCCCTCAGGGGTGGCGGTTCACCCCTCCACTTT.

The chain is built from TRBV18 and TRBJ2-7; TRBD1 aligns across 9 bases. There are 15 residues in the CDR3. V shed 3 bases, J shed 3 bases, and the junction held 6 bases outside the gene matches. Germline loops: CDR1 KGHSH, CDR2 LQKENI. DNA for the CDR3: TGTGCCAGCTCACCGGGGACAGGGAGCGACTACGAGCAGTACTTC. Its protein is CASSPGTGSDYEQYF.

The J gene is TRBJ1-3, the V gene TRBV10-3; TRBD1 is a possible D gene (6 bases). Looked up from germline, CDR1 is ENHRY and CDR2 is SYGVKD. Trimming cost V 3 bases and J 4 bases, with 19 bases left between them. This CDR3 has 17 amino acids. CDR3 DNA: TGTGCCATCAGTGATGGACAGAAACTAAGTCTCGGAAACACCATATATTTT. Translating it yields CAISDGQKLSLGNTIYF.

The chain combines TRBV6-5 with TRBJ2-3; tentative D call: TRBD1 (5 bases). The CDR3 consists of 13 residues. V lost 7 bases, J lost 3 bases, and 11 bases lay in between. Germline CDR1 MNHEY, CDR2 SVGAGI. CDR3 coding DNA: TGTGCCAGCACCAAAGGGGCAACAGATACGCAGTATTTT. It specifies CASTKGATDTQYF.

This clone was seen a single time. The chain has TRBV11-2 and TRBJ2-7, with D possibly TRBD2 on 6 matching bases. The CDR3 runs to 13 residues. Germline V gives CDR1 SGHAT, CDR2 FQNNGV. With 0 bases removed from V and 7 bases from J, the gap between germline ends came to 10 bases. The CDR3 DNA reads TGTGCCAGCAGCTTAGAGTTGGGGAGGGAGCAGTACTTC. This translates into CASSLELGREQYF.

This clone was seen once. J is TRBJ1-4 and V is TRBV5-1; 7 nucleotides match TRBD1. This CDR3 spans 17 amino acids. Germline-derived CDR1 and CDR2 are SGHRS and YFSETQ. V gave up 2 bases and J gave up 5 bases; unmatched junction bases: 12. The CDR3 coding sequence is TGCGCCAGCAGCTTTGGCCCGTTGACAGGGCCAAATGAAAAACTGTTTTTT. Translation gives CASSFGPLTGPNEKLFF. Using reference TRBV5-1 and TRBJ1-4 for the parts outside the CDR3, the full variable domain is KAGVTQTPRYLIKTRGQQVTLSCSPISGHRSVSWYQQTPGQGLQFLFEYFSETQRNKGNFPGRFSGRQFSNSRSEMNVSTLELGDSALYLCASSFGPLTGPNEKLFFGSGTQLSVL.